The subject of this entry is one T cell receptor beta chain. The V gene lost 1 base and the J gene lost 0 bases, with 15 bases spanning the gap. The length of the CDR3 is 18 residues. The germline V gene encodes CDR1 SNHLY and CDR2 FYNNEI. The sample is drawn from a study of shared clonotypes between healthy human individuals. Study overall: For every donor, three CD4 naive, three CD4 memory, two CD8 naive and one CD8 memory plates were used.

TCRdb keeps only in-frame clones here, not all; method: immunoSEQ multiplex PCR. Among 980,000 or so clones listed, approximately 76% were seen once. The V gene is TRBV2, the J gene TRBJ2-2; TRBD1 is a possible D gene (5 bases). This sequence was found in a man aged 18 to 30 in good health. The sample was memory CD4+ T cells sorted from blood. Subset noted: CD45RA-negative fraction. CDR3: CASSEGPQGRANTGELFF. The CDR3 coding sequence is TGTGCCAGCAGTGAAGGCCCGCAGGGCCGCGCGAACACCGGGGAGCTGTTTTTT.